This T cell receptor (beta chain) was sequenced during a study of cytomegalovirus exposure and HLA in healthy donors. General study results and limits: The study designated 164 TCR beta chains cytomegalovirus-associated. Previously analyzed data showed that most TCR beta V segments were productive at a frequency of about 87% or about 30%. Later findings reportedly placed an Asian-associated ancestry cluster below the approximately 670-donor mean for N-insertions.

Comment on this clone: The antigen is unknown.

Primers: 60 Vbeta forward and 13 Jbeta reverse. Per the original methods: A follow-up analysis tallied 73 million or so unique TCR beta chains, approximately 11 million shared. Sequencing was performed with immunoSEQ multiplex PCR; in TCRdb, only in-frame clones are kept and a portion is missing. The V and J calls and the clone size are those of that table, but D and trimming were determined from the DNA. The sample contains nearly 110,000 clones, 70% to 80% of which appear only once. Source material: PBMCs. This TCR was sampled from a man in his fifties or sixties in good health and CMV-seronegative.

In DNA, the CDR3 is TGTGCCAGCTCCCCCTCGGGGGGTAATCAGCCCCAGCATTTT. Its protein product is CASSPSGGNQPQHF. The chain joins TRBV6-4 to TRBJ1-5; D perhaps matches TRBD1 (5 bases). V gave up 8 bases and J gave up 4 bases, with 15 bases separating them. The length of the CDR3 is 14 residues. From germline, CDR1 is MRHNA and CDR2 SNTAGT.